The entry below gives a single T cell receptor (beta chain) sequence along with its context. One end of the junction does not line up with germline, which may come from a read error. The record originates from a study of T cell changes during pregnancy in multiple sclerosis. The germline gives CDR1 MDHEN, CDR2 SYDVKM. The CDR3 length is 13 residues. The method was immunoSEQ multiplex PCR; TCRdb's version includes in-frame clones alone and lacks a portion of them. The sample yields almost 40,000 clones, over 80% seen once. Specimen: CD4+ T cells from peripheral blood mononuclear cells, collected in the third trimester of pregnancy. This TCR was recovered from a female donor in good health, enrolled as a control in a pregnancy study. The chain uses TRBV28 and TRBJ2-7; 8 nucleotides line up with TRBD1. The CDR3, as DNA: TGTGCCAGCAGGGGACAGGAACCCTACGGGCAGTACTTC. This translates into CASRGQEPYGQYF. Looking up the rest from reference TRBV28 and TRBJ2-7 gives the full variable domain: DVKVTQSSRYLVKRTGEKVFLECVQDMDHENMFWYRQDPGLGLRLIYFSYDVKMKEKGDIPEGYSVSREKKERFSLILESASTNQTSMYLCASRGQEPYGQYFGPGTRLTVT.